Following are 27 T cell receptor beta chains from one sample sequenced in a study of PD-1 blockade in classical Hodgkin lymphoma. Time point specified: newly diagnosed, previously untreated cHL patient sample. The protocol was immunoSEQ multiplex PCR, while the TCRdb copy is restricted to in-frame clones and leaves out a portion. Here the sample spans 70,000 or so clones, about 93% being singletons. Sequences were obtained from peripheral blood mononuclear cells (PBMCs). The receptors come from a human donor with classical Hodgkin lymphoma.

The chain employs TRBV2 and TRBJ2-5; 10 bases are shared with TRBD1. With 6 bases clipped from V and 3 bases from J, the junction kept 4 bases outside the gene matches. This CDR3 spans 14 amino acids. Germline loops: CDR1 SNHLY, CDR2 FYNNEI. The CDR3 is CASRTGTGEETQYF. CDR3 coding DNA: TGTGCCAGCAGGACCGGGACAGGGGAAGAGACCCAGTACTTC.

This chain connects TRBV19 to TRBJ1-2, with 8 bases fitting TRBD1. The V and J ends lost 9 bases and 8 bases, in that order; junction bases with no gene match: 8. The CDR3 contains 12 residues. Germline V gene lookup returns CDR1 LNHDA and CDR2 SQIVND (reference sequence). This chain's CDR3 is CASMTGVGGYTF. Here the CDR3 DNA reads TGTGCCAGCATGACAGGGGTCGGGGGCTACACCTTC.

The V and J genes are TRBV19 and TRBJ1-5; 7 positions match TRBD1. With 6 bases clipped from V and 1 base from J, the junction kept 9 bases outside the gene matches. The CDR3 is 16 residues long. Germline values: CDR1 LNHDA, CDR2 SQIVND (reference sequence). The CDR3 protein is CASSRIGTASNQPQHF. In DNA, the CDR3 is TGTGCCAGTAGCCGAATTGGGACAGCAAGCAATCAGCCCCAGCATTTT.

This clone was counted a single time. The DNA for the CDR3 is TGTGCCAGTAGTATCGGGGGCAGCGCCTCGAACACCGGGGAGCTGTTTTTT. Amino acids: CASSIGGSASNTGELFF. J is TRBJ2-2 and V is TRBV19; D is perhaps TRBD1 or TRBD2 (6 bases each). The CDR3 is 17 amino acids. V lost 3 bases and J 0 bases, leaving 14 bases between the germline ends. CDR1 and CDR2 (germline): LNHDA, SQIVND (reference sequence).

V usage is TRBV5-4 and J usage is TRBJ2-5; 7 bases fit TRBD1. CDR1 SGHNT and CDR2 YYREEE come from the germline V gene (reference sequence). The V segment lost 4 bases and the J segment 2 bases; nucleotides outside the gene matches: 2. This CDR3 comprises 13 residues. As DNA, the CDR3 is TGTGCCAGCAGCCTGGGACAGCAAGAGACCCAGTACTTC. Its translation is CASSLGQQETQYF.

V gene TRBV9 combines with J gene TRBJ2-3, with D perhaps given as TRBD1 or TRBD2 (5 bases each). V lost 0 bases to trimming and J lost 8 bases, with 13 bases between them. Germline-derived CDR1 and CDR2 are SGDLS and YYNGEE. The CDR3 consists of 14 residues. The CDR3, as DNA: TGTGCCAGCAGCGTAGGTCGGGGACCCGGTACGCAGTATTTT. The encoded protein is CASSVGRGPGTQYF.

The chain combines TRBV7-2 with TRBJ1-5; tentative D call: TRBD1 (6 bases). The length of the CDR3 is 15 residues. The germline V gene has CDR1 SGHTA and CDR2 FQGNSA. V was cut by 5 bases and J by 0 bases, with 11 bases left in between. CDR3 in DNA: TGTGCCAGCAGCCCTGCGGGACATAGCAATCAGCCCCAGCATTTT. Amino acid sequence: CASSPAGHSNQPQHF.

The V call is TRBV9, the J call TRBJ2-1; D is uncertain. Germline values: CDR1 SGDLS, CDR2 YYNGEE. The CDR3 is 12 amino acids. V shed 7 bases and J shed 4 bases, with 9 bases lying between them. The CDR3 DNA reads TGTGCCAGCGGGATTTTTTACAATGAGCAGTTCTTC. This translates into CASGIFYNEQFF.

This sequence joins TRBV7-6 and TRBJ2-7; unclear D gene. CDR1 and CDR2 from the germline V gene are SGHVS and FNYEAQ. This CDR3 has 14 residues. Deletions cut 2 bases from V and 1 base from J, with 9 bases between. The CDR3 bases are TGTGCCAGCAGCTTATGGATCGGATCCTACGAGCAGTACTTC. This gives the protein CASSLWIGSYEQYF.

This chain links TRBV5-4 with TRBJ2-5; TRBD2 agrees at 7 bases. CDR1 is SGHNT, CDR2 YYREEE, per germline (reference sequence). V shed 0 bases, J shed 5 bases, and the junction held 1 base outside the gene matches. The CDR3 totals 13 residues. This chain's CDR3 is CASSLVSGETQYF. In DNA, the CDR3 is TGTGCCAGCAGCTTGGTTAGCGGGGAGACCCAGTACTTC.

The chain is built from TRBV18 and TRBJ2-2; TRBD2 matches at 11 bases. J was trimmed by 6 bases and V by 2 bases; bases with no gene match: 5. The CDR3 runs to 16 residues. Germline-derived CDR1 and CDR2 are KGHSH and LQKENI. The CDR3 DNA is TGTGCCAGCTCACCAGCACTAGCGGGAGTTTCCGGGGAGCTGTTTTTT. Its protein product is CASSPALAGVSGELFF.

This chain connects TRBV6-5 to TRBJ1-2; D perhaps matches TRBD1 (6 bases). The V end lost 7 bases, the J end lost 5 bases, and 11 bases lay between the germline ends. The germline CDR1 and CDR2 sequences are MNHEY and SVGAGI. The CDR3 has 12 amino acids. CDR3 bases: TGTGCCAGCACCCGAGGGGGGTATGGCTACACCTTC. Its translation: CASTRGGYGYTF.

The genes are TRBV6-4 and TRBJ2-2; TRBD1 might be the D (6 bases). The CDR3 loop spans 14 amino acids. Germline V gene data show CDR1 as MRHNA and CDR2 as SNTAGT. Trimming left V 5 bases short and J 4 bases short, with 11 bases between. The chain's CDR3 is CASSTGWGTGELFF. The CDR3 bases are TGTGCCAGCAGTACAGGGTGGGGCACCGGGGAGCTGTTTTTT.

This clone occurred once. V is TRBV5-1 and J is TRBJ2-1, with a weak D call TRBD2 (7 bases). Looked up from germline, CDR1 is SGHRS and CDR2 is YFSETQ. CDR3 length: 17 amino acids. The V end lost 0 bases, the J end lost 2 bases, and 15 bases lay between the germline ends. The CDR3 DNA follows: TGCGCCAGCAGCTTGGTCCCTCGCGGGGGCACCTACAATGAGCAGTTCTTC. Its protein is CASSLVPRGGTYNEQFF.

CDR3: CASSSLRRGPGNTIYF. As DNA, the CDR3 is TGTGCCAGCAGCTCCCTGCGGAGGGGGCCAGGAAACACCATATATTTT. J is TRBJ1-3 and V is TRBV11-2; the match to TRBD1 covers 7 bases. Germline lookup yields CDR1 SGHAT and CDR2 FQNNGV. After removal of 4 bases from V and 4 bases from J, the junction contained 10 bases not matched to a gene. This CDR3 is 16 amino acids long.

The J gene is TRBJ2-1, the V gene TRBV15, with unresolved D. V lost 0 bases, J lost 2 bases, and 17 bases lay in between. Germline V gene lookup returns CDR1 LNHNV and CDR2 YYDKDF (reference sequence). This CDR3 contains 18 residues. The CDR3 DNA reads as TGTGCCACCAGCAGAGAAGGGTGGTCGACCGCGCCCTACAATGAGCAGTTCTTC. Translated: CATSREGWSTAPYNEQFF.

This chain joins TRBV10-3 and TRBJ2-3; D might be TRBD1 or TRBD2, each matching 6 bases. The CDR3 is 16 residues long. V lost 8 bases and J lost 1, with 19 bases in between. Germline CDR1 is ENHRY and CDR2 is SYGVKD. CDR3 nucleotide sequence: TGTGCCATCGGTGGGGAAGGGGGACTTCGCACAGATACGCAGTATTTT. Its translation: CAIGGEGGLRTDTQYF.

The chain links TRBV19 to TRBJ1-3; TRBD1 is a possible D gene (5 bases). Germline V lookup: CDR1 LNHDA, CDR2 SQIVND (reference sequence). V gave up 6 bases and J gave up 0 bases, with 18 bases separating them. The CDR3 is made up of 17 amino acids. The CDR3 sequence is CASSPRPRDSSGNTIYF. CDR3 nucleotide sequence: TGTGCCAGTAGCCCCAGGCCCCGCGACAGCTCTGGAAACACCATATATTTT.

The chain employs TRBV7-2 and TRBJ2-7, with a tentative D call TRBD2 (6 bases). This CDR3 comprises 13 residues. CDR1 and CDR2 (germline): SGHTA, FQGNSA. V was trimmed by 3 bases and J by 5 bases, leaving 11 bases between them. DNA of the CDR3: TGTGCCAGCAGCTTCAGCCGCGGGAACGAGCAGTACTTC. Translation gives CASSFSRGNEQYF.

This chain links TRBV19 with TRBJ2-3, with TRBD1 identical over 8 bases. The J segment lost 6 bases and the V segment lost 5 bases, leaving 10 bases of the junction unmatched. Germline CDR1 is LNHDA and CDR2 is SQIVND (reference sequence). The length of the CDR3 is 15 residues. The CDR3 loop is CASSFTPTGGDTQYF. The CDR3 bases are TGTGCCAGTAGTTTCACCCCCACAGGGGGTGATACGCAGTATTTT.

The V call is TRBV2, the J call TRBJ1-2, with 9 bases aligning to TRBD1. Germline V lookup: CDR1 SNHLY, CDR2 FYNNEI. The CDR3 has 15 residues. Unmatched junction bases numbered 9, after V lost 5 bases and J lost 5 bases. CDR3: CASSTEQGAGYGYTF. The DNA of the CDR3 is TGTGCCAGCAGTACTGAACAGGGGGCGGGATATGGCTACACCTTC.

This chain connects TRBV27 to TRBJ2-3, with D unresolved. Germline V gives CDR1 MNHEY, CDR2 SMNVEV (reference sequence). Deletions cut 6 bases from V and 2 bases from J, with 15 bases between. The CDR3 spans 15 residues. DNA of the CDR3: TGTGCCAGCAGCCCCTTCGGATGGGACACAGATACGCAGTATTTT. This translates into CASSPFGWDTDTQYF.

This chain joins TRBV11-2 and TRBJ1-2, with no clear D. V was cut by 5 bases and J by 8 bases, with 15 bases left in between. Germline V lookup: CDR1 SGHAT, CDR2 FQNNGV. This CDR3 is 13 amino acids long. CDR3 protein: CASSPQTFGGYTF. CDR3 nucleotides: TGTGCCAGCAGCCCTCAGACCTTCGGGGGCTACACCTTC.

This chain connects TRBV6-5 to TRBJ1-1; D not resolved. CDR1 MNHEY and CDR2 SVGAGI come from the germline V gene. This CDR3 comprises 14 residues. Trimming shortened V by 2 bases and J by 4 bases, and 11 bases separated the two germline ends. The CDR3 loop reads CASSYDEGSTEAFF. DNA of the CDR3: TGTGCCAGCAGTTACGACGAGGGTAGCACTGAAGCTTTCTTT.

The J gene is TRBJ1-1, the V gene TRBV30; D gene unclear. CDR3 length equals 13 residues. V shed 0 bases and J shed 1 base, with 6 bases lying between them. The germline V gene encodes CDR1 GTSNPN and CDR2 SVGIG (reference sequence). The CDR3 sequence is CAWSVAGNTEAFF. For the CDR3, the DNA is TGTGCCTGGAGTGTAGCAGGGAACACTGAAGCTTTCTTT. The full variable domain, completed using reference TRBV30 and TRBJ1-1, is SQTIHQWPATLVQPVGSPLSLECTVEGTSNPNLYWYRQAAGRGLQLLFYSVGIGQISSEVPQNLSASRPQDRQFILSSKKLLLSDSGFYLCAWSVAGNTEAFFGQGTRLTVV.

The chain uses TRBV9 and TRBJ2-3, with 7 bases fitting TRBD1. Germline trimming cut 0 bases from V and 6 bases from J; bases unmatched to any gene: 4. CDR3 length equals 14 residues. Germline assignment: CDR1 SGDLS and CDR2 YYNGEE. The CDR3 DNA is TGTGCCAGCAGCGTAGGGATACAGGGGGATACGCAGTATTTT. This encodes CASSVGIQGDTQYF.

The chain joins TRBV5-1 to TRBJ2-7; 8 bases are shared with TRBD1. Germline CDR1 and CDR2: SGHRS and YFSETQ. The CDR3 runs 15 residues. J was trimmed by 2 bases and V by 2 bases; bases with no gene match: 6. The CDR3: CASSLGTGGAYEQYF. The CDR3 DNA sequence: TGCGCCAGCAGCTTAGGGACAGGTGGGGCCTACGAGCAGTACTTC.